This entry describes one T cell receptor (beta chain). Antigen unknown. CDR1 and CDR2 from the germline V gene are SGHRS and YFSETQ. This CDR3 comprises 15 residues. With 1 base clipped from V and 5 bases from J, the junction kept 6 bases outside the gene matches. TCRdb keeps only in-frame clones here, not all; method: immunoSEQ multiplex PCR. The sample carries about 2 million clones, 85% to 95% recorded once. The data stem from a study of shared clonotypes between healthy human individuals. Study context: Every donor yielded three CD4 naive, three CD4 memory, two CD8 naive and one CD8 memory plate.

Overall study results and limits: Estimated richness values were generally larger in naive subsets than in memory subsets.

Sequencing was carried out using naive CD4+ T cells sorted from blood. Subset noted: CD45RA+ positively selected. The chain combines TRBV5-1 with TRBJ1-1; 9 bases agree with TRBD1. This receptor was taken from a man in his late teens or twenties in good health. The CDR3 loop reads CASSLPGTGSTEAFF. DNA for the CDR3: TGCGCCAGCAGCTTGCCCGGGACAGGGAGTACTGAAGCTTTCTTT.